This TCR beta chain came from a study of cytomegalovirus exposure and HLA in healthy donors. Broader study findings: Serostatus for CMV was the only available immune exposure information. A later analysis linked a missense DCLRE1C variant to TCR beta V- and J-gene trimming. Presence/absence results assume similar sequencing depth per donor, which may not hold.

The germline V and J ends were trimmed by 10 bases and 0 bases, with 15 bases remaining between them. Germline lookup yields CDR1 SGHVS and CDR2 FNYEAQ. This CDR3 comprises 14 residues. Use of 60 Vbeta and 13 Jbeta primers characterized the PCR. Measured with immunoSEQ multiplex PCR; TCRdb has only the in-frame clones, and not every one. The sample contains 200,000 to 250,000 clones, approximately 83% of which appear only once. Healthy bone marrow donors made up the cohort. This clone came up a few times. The antigen is unknown. This TCR derives from a girl aged 10 to 17 in good health and CMV-seronegative. The chain combines TRBV7-6 with TRBJ1-1, with D unclear. The sequencing input was PBMCs. Here the CDR3 reads CAIRTSPMNTEAFF. CDR3 sequence (DNA): TGTGCCATCCGAACGAGTCCAATGAACACTGAAGCTTTCTTT.